The T cell receptor (beta chain) under discussion was sequenced for a study of tumor and adjacent non-tumor tissue in lung cancer. About the study: Histology: 12 adenocarcinoma, a couple of squamous cell carcinoma, 1 small cell lung cancer.

With respect to this clonotype: Its antigen is as yet unknown. Compared with germline, one end of the junction differs, possibly owing to a read error.

A modified ARM-PCR protocol with three rounds of nested PCR amplified TCRbeta. TCRdb re-called the multiplex PCR reads through MiXCR, storing one row per CDR3 protein. The table lists tens of thousands of distinct CDR3 sequences, approximately 70% of them singletons, with about 18% in the top ten. The CDR3 has 16 residues. This sample's RNA came from whole unsorted tissue. Whole-study results and caveats: Normal lung showed higher cumulative top 100 clone frequency than tumor.

The sequencing sample was made of lung tumor tissue. This sequence was found in a man aged 55 to 70 with non-small cell lung cancer. The V call is TRBV12-3 or TRBV12-4, the J call TRBJ1-5, with D possibly TRBD1 on 5 matching bases. This CDR3 is CASTLAPGGSNQPQHF. CDR3 in DNA: TGTGCAAGCACTTTAGCCCCGGGGGGTAGCAATCAGCCCCAGCATTTT.